This T cell receptor beta chain was recovered during a study of blood T cell repertoires in COVID-19. Study in general: Whether acute or convalescent, the COVID-19 samples came from the United States, Italy and Spain. PBMCs, B-cell-depleted T cells, or T cells were the source of the cDNA or gDNA that made up the material.

Authors' analysis steps: Estimation of nucleated cell counts relied on the amplification of reference gene primers. Only in-frame clones appear in the TCRdb table, and some are missing; sequencing was by immunoSEQ multiplex PCR. That table is the source of V, J and clone size, and D and trimming were worked out from the DNA. The repertoire holds 65,000 to 70,000 clones, 82% seen once, with roughly 16% in the top ten. The CDR3 totals 16 residues. Germline V gives CDR1 LGHNA, CDR2 YSLEER. The trim removed 0 bases at V and 6 bases at J, leaving 7 bases unmatched. Sequenced sample: peripheral blood. This clonotype was sampled from an older man with active COVID-19. This chain uses TRBV4-3 with TRBJ1-4; 7 bases map to TRBD1. CDR3: CASSQESGGSYEKLFF. The CDR3 bases are TGCGCCAGCAGCCAAGAATCAGGGGGGAGTTATGAAAAACTGTTTTTT.